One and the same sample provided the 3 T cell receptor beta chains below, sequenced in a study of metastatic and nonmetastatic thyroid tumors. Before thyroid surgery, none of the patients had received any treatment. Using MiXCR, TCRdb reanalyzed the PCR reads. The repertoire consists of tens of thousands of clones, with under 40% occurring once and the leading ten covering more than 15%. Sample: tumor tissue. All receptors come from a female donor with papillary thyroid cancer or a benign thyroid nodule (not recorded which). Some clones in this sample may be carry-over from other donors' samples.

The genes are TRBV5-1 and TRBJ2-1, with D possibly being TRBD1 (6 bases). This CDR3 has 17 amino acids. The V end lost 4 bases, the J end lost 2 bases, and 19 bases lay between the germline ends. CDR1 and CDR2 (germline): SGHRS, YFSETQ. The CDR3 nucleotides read TGCGCCAGCAGCCCTTCTACAGGGATACTTACCTACAATGAGCAGTTCTTC. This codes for CASSPSTGILTYNEQFF.

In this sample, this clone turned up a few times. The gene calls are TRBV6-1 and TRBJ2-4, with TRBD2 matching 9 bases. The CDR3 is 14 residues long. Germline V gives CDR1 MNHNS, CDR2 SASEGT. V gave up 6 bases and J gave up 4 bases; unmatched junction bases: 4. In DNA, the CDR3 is TGTGCCAGCAGCTCAAGCGGGAGGAAAAACATTCAGTACTTC. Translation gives CASSSSGRKNIQYF.

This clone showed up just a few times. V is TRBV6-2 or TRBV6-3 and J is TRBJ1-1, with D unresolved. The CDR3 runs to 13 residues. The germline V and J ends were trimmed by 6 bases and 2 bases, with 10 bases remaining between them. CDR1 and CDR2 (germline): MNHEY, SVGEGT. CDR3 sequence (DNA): TGTGCCAGCAGCCCCGGGGTAAACACTGAAGCTTTCTTT. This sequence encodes CASSPGVNTEAFF.